This entry concerns a single T cell receptor beta chain. In germline, CDR1 is MNHEY, CDR2 SMNVEV (reference sequence). V lost 4 bases, J lost 4 bases, and 20 bases lay in between. This CDR3 has 18 amino acids. Over several immunoSEQ plates, each subset's genomic DNA was distributed in even portions. Assay used: immunoSEQ multiplex PCR; TCRdb lists only in-frame clones, some missing. The profile covers millions of clones, with roughly 94% appearing a single time and around 0.13% taken by the ten largest. This entry is derived from a study of shared clonotypes between healthy human individuals. The TCR was taken from a man in his late teens or twenties in good health. Sequences were obtained from naive CD4+ T cells sorted from blood. Subset denoted: CD45RA+ positively selected. The rearrangement uses TRBV27 and TRBJ1-6, with D possibly being TRBD1 (5 bases). The CDR3 here is CASSSGPTLGLYNSPLHF. CDR3 nucleotides: TGTGCCAGCAGTTCGGGACCCACACTAGGGTTGTATAATTCACCCCTCCACTTT.